This TCR beta chain derives from a study of T cell changes during pregnancy in multiple sclerosis. V trimming: 3 bases; J trimming: 5 bases; junction bases outside the gene matches: 4. The CDR3 length is 15 residues. The germline gives CDR1 SGHVS, CDR2 FQNEAQ. TCRdb keeps only in-frame clones here, not all; method: immunoSEQ multiplex PCR. The sample comprises 90,000 to 100,000 clones, 90% to 95% of which are singletons, and about 2.3% rests with the top ten. The J gene is TRBJ2-1, the V gene TRBV7-8; 10 bases are shared with TRBD2. This receptor was identified in a female donor in good health, enrolled as a control in a pregnancy study. The sample in question was peripheral blood, obtained after pregnancy. CDR3 nucleotides: TGTGCCAGCAGCTTTTGGACTAGCGGTCACAATGAGCAGTTCTTC. It specifies CASSFWTSGHNEQFF.